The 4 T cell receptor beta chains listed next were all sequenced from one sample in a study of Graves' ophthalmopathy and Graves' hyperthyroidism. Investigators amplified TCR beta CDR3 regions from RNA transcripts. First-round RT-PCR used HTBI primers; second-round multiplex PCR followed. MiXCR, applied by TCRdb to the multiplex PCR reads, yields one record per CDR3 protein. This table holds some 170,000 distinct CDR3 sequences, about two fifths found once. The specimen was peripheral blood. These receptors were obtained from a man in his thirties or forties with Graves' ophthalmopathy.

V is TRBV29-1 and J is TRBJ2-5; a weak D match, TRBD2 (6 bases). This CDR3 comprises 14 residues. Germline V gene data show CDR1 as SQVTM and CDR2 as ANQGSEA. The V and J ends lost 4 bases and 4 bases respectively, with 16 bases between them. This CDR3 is CSVAAGGQSETQYF. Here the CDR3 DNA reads TGCAGCGTTGCGGCCGGAGGGCAGTCAGAGACCCAGTACTTC.

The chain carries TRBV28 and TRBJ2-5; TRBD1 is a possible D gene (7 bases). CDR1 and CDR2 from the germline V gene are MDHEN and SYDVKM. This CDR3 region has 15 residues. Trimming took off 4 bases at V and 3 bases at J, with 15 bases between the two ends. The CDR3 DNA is TGTGCCAGCAGTTCCCCTCCCAGGGGGGAAGAGACCCAGTACTTC. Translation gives CASSSPPRGEETQYF.

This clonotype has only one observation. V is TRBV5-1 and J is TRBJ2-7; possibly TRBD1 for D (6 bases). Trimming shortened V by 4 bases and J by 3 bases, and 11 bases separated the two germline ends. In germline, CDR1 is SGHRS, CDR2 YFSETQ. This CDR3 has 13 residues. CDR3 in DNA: TGCGCCAGCAGCCCGGACAGCAACTACGAGCAGTACTTC. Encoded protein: CASSPDSNYEQYF.

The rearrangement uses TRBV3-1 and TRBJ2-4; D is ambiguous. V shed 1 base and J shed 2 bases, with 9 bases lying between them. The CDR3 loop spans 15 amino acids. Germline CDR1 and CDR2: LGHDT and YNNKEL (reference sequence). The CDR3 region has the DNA TGTGCCAGCAGCCAAGCCGGGCTATCCAAAAACATTCAGTACTTC. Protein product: CASSQAGLSKNIQYF.